The 31 T cell receptor beta chains below come from one sample, sequenced in a study of blood T cell repertoires in COVID-19. Libraries were prepared by immunoSEQ multiplex PCR; TCRdb keeps only in-frame clonotypes and omits some of them. The data contain around 140,000 clones, roughly nine tenths of them singletons. Sample: PBMCs or T cells enriched from blood (not recorded which). The receptor set was obtained from a woman aged 35 to 49 who had been exposed to COVID-19.

The chain couples TRBV2 to TRBJ2-2, with D possibly being TRBD2 (6 bases). The CDR3 extends over 13 amino acids. Trimming took off 6 bases at V and 6 bases at J, with 11 bases between the two ends. Germline V gene lookup returns CDR1 SNHLY and CDR2 FYNNEI. The CDR3 DNA reads as TGTGCCAGCAGACTAACTAGCTCCGGGGAGCTGTTTTTT. Translated, it gives CASRLTSSGELFF.

The chain uses TRBV7-2 and TRBJ2-5; no clear D gene. The CDR3 loop spans 13 amino acids. The V end lost 5 bases, the J end lost 5 bases, and 12 bases lay between the germline ends. Germline V gives CDR1 SGHTA, CDR2 FQGNSA. This chain's CDR3 is CASSLLISETQYF. CDR3 nucleotides: TGTGCCAGCAGCCTACTTATCTCGGAGACCCAGTACTTC.

A single count supports this clone. This chain connects TRBV5-4 to TRBJ1-2; the match to TRBD1 covers 7 bases. V was pared by 0 bases and J by 8 bases, with 4 bases of the junction left unmatched. Germline V lookup: CDR1 SGHNT, CDR2 YYREEE (reference sequence). This CDR3 has 13 residues. For the CDR3, the DNA is TGTGCCAGCAGCTTGGGCCAAGGGGGCGGCTACACCTTC. Amino acid sequence: CASSLGQGGGYTF.

The gene calls are TRBV10-2 and TRBJ2-5; 11 nucleotides match TRBD1. The V segment lost 10 bases and the J segment 5 bases; nucleotides outside the gene matches: 6. The CDR3 totals 13 residues. The germline CDR1 and CDR2 sequences are WSHSY and SAAADI. The CDR3 DNA is TGCGCCACCCGGACAGGGGGCGGGGAGACCCAGTACTTC. It translates to CATRTGGGETQYF.

The CDR3 here is CASSVQGDPEAFF. DNA for the CDR3: TGTGCCAGCAGCGTACAGGGGGACCCCGAAGCTTTCTTT. The V call is TRBV9, the J call TRBJ1-1, with 7 nucleotides matching TRBD1. The germline V gene encodes CDR1 SGDLS and CDR2 YYNGEE. The CDR3 has 13 amino acids. V shed 1 base, J shed 8 bases, and the junction held 5 bases outside the gene matches.

The count of this clone is one. This chain connects TRBV5-1 to TRBJ1-3, with 7 bases matching TRBD1. V shed 0 bases and J 0 bases; nucleotides not matched to a gene: 9. Germline assignment: CDR1 SGHRS and CDR2 YFSETQ. The CDR3 runs to 18 residues. CDR3 amino acids: CASSLVAGGQNSGNTIYF. CDR3 sequence (DNA): TGCGCCAGCAGCTTGGTGGCAGGGGGACAGAACTCTGGAAACACCATATATTTT.

This clone was seen a single time. The rearrangement uses TRBV18 and TRBJ2-7, with 9 bases identical to TRBD2. Germline CDR1 is KGHSH and CDR2 is LQKENI. The CDR3 loop spans 15 amino acids. The J segment lost 6 bases and the V segment lost 6 bases, leaving 12 bases of the junction unmatched. The CDR3 DNA reads as TGTGCCAGCTCCACCAATATAGCGGGAGCAGGCGAGCAGTACTTC. Translation gives CASSTNIAGAGEQYF.

The table lists this clone with a count of one. The J gene is TRBJ1-4, the V gene TRBV9; a possible D gene is TRBD1 (5 bases). In germline, CDR1 is SGDLS, CDR2 YYNGEE. The CDR3 runs 11 residues. Trimming stripped 3 bases from V and 8 bases from J, with 5 bases between. CDR3 sequence: CASSEGEKLFF. The CDR3 nucleotides are TGTGCCAGCAGCGAGGGGGAAAAACTGTTTTTT. Complete variable domain (other parts from reference TRBV9 and TRBJ1-4): DSGVTQTPKHLITATGQRVTLRCSPRSGDLSVYWYQQSLDQGLQFLIQYYNGEERAKGNILERFSAQQFPDLHSELNLSSLELGDSALYFCASSEGEKLFFGSGTQLSVL.

This clone is medium-sized in the sample. The V and J genes are TRBV9 and TRBJ2-1; 10 nucleotides line up with TRBD2. Germline assignment: CDR1 SGDLS and CDR2 YYNGEE. J lost 7 bases, V lost 0 bases, and 7 bases had no gene match. This CDR3 spans 16 amino acids. The DNA of the CDR3 is TGTGCCAGCAGCGTAGGGGCTAGCGGGGGATTTAATGAGCAGTTCTTC. Residues: CASSVGASGGFNEQFF.

This sequence joins TRBV3-1 (or the pseudogene TRBV3-2) and TRBJ2-7, with D perhaps TRBD1 (6 bases). Germline V gives CDR1 LGHDT, CDR2 YNNKEL (reference sequence). The CDR3 contains 13 residues. Trimming took off 4 bases at V and 2 bases at J, with 9 bases between the two ends. The CDR3 bases are TGTGCCAGCAGCCCCAGGACAGCCTACGAGCAGTACTTC. Translation: CASSPRTAYEQYF.

The CDR3 nucleotides read TGTGCCAGCAGCAAAAAAGCACTTGGGGGACAGGGGATATCCTACGAGCAGTACTTC. It yields the protein CASSKKALGGQGISYEQYF. The chain uses TRBV21-1 and TRBJ2-7; the D call TRBD1 from the table was never checked on the DNA. TRBV21-1 is assigned pseudogene status. The CDR3 totals 19 residues.

The rearrangement joins TRBV2 to TRBJ1-6; D perhaps matches TRBD1 (5 bases). The germline V gene encodes CDR1 SNHLY and CDR2 FYNNEI. Trimming stripped 4 bases from V and 10 bases from J, with 17 bases between. The CDR3 length is 15 residues. CDR3 coding DNA: TGTGCCAGCAGTGTTGATGGGGCCGTTCAGTCACCCCTCCACTTT. This encodes CASSVDGAVQSPLHF.

The chain recombines TRBV27 with TRBJ2-1; possibly TRBD1 for D (5 bases). This CDR3 has 13 residues. Germline V gene lookup returns CDR1 MNHEY and CDR2 SMNVEV (reference sequence). V gave up 3 bases and J gave up 6 bases, with 9 bases separating them. CDR3 sequence: CASSFDQGNEQFF. The DNA of the CDR3 is TGTGCCAGCAGTTTTGACCAGGGCAATGAGCAGTTCTTC.

The chain is built from TRBV27 and TRBJ2-3, with D possibly being TRBD1 (6 bases). The V end was cut by 2 bases, the J end by 13 bases, with 13 bases between. Germline-derived CDR1 and CDR2 are MNHEY and SMNVEV (reference sequence). This CDR3 has 12 amino acids. The CDR3 spells CASSLPGTLEYF. The CDR3 DNA sequence: TGTGCCAGCAGTTTACCCGGGACACTGGAGTATTTT.

The chain links TRBV5-5 to TRBJ1-5; 10 bases align to TRBD1. CDR3 length: 15 amino acids. V shed 5 bases, J shed 7 bases, and the junction held 9 bases outside the gene matches. CDR1 and CDR2 (germline): SGHKS, YYEKEE (reference sequence). This chain's CDR3 is CASRRTGGQEQPQHF. CDR3 coding DNA: TGTGCCAGCAGACGGACAGGGGGTCAAGAACAGCCCCAGCATTTT. Complete variable domain (other parts from reference TRBV5-5 and TRBJ1-5): DAGVTQSPTHLIKTRGQQVTLRCSPISGHKSVSWYQQVLGQGPQFIFQYYEKEERGRGNFPDRFSARQFPNYSSELNVNALLLGDSALYLCASRRTGGQEQPQHFGDGTRLSIL.

The rearrangement joins TRBV27 to TRBJ1-5; the D gene is possibly TRBD1 (6 bases). Per the germline V gene, CDR1 is MNHEY and CDR2 is SMNVEV (reference sequence). The ends were cut back, 1 base at V and 4 bases at J, with 8 bases in the middle. This CDR3 has 14 residues. Here the CDR3 DNA reads TGTGCCAGCAGTTTATTGGGGGCAAATCAGCCCCAGCATTTT. This gives the protein CASSLLGANQPQHF.

CDR3 nucleotides: TGTGCCAGCAGCCGCCGGACTAGCGGAGAACTGTGGTCCTACAATGAGCAGTTCTTC. This gives the protein CASSRRTSGELWSYNEQFF. This sequence joins TRBV7-9 and TRBJ2-1, with TRBD2 identical over 10 bases. The CDR3 contains 19 residues. Germline CDR1 is SEHNR and CDR2 is FQNEAQ (reference sequence). Trimming at V came to 5 bases and at J to 1 base, leaving 14 bases not matched to a gene.

This chain connects TRBV6-5 to TRBJ1-5, with 11 positions matching TRBD1. Losses at the gene ends were 8 bases for V and 10 bases for J; bases not matched to a gene: 10. The CDR3 consists of 14 residues. The germline gives CDR1 MNHEY, CDR2 SVGAGI. The CDR3 nucleotides are TGTGCCAGCCTCCGGGACAGGGGGGTCGGACCCCAGCATTTT. Its translation is CASLRDRGVGPQHF.

The CDR3 nucleotides read TGCGCCAGCAGCCAAGAAGGGACTAGCGGGAGTGTAGATGACATTCAGTACTTC. Protein: CASSQEGTSGSVDDIQYF. The gene calls are TRBV4-3 and TRBJ2-4; 14 bases map to TRBD2. The CDR3 has 18 residues. CDR1 is LGHNA, CDR2 YSLEER, per germline. V shed 0 bases and J 8 bases; nucleotides not matched to a gene: 9.

This sequence joins TRBV5-8 and TRBJ2-7; TRBD1 is a possible D gene (6 bases). V gave up 2 bases and J gave up 5 bases, with 20 bases separating them. CDR3 size: 16 residues. Germline CDR1 SGHTS, CDR2 YDEGEE. The CDR3 bases are TGTGCCAGCAGCTTACTGGGGGCAACAGGTACAGACGAGCAGTACTTC. It encodes CASSLLGATGTDEQYF.

This clone showed up just once. The J gene is TRBJ2-1, the V gene TRBV10-2; 9 nucleotides match TRBD2. Per the germline V gene, CDR1 is WSHSY and CDR2 is SAAADI. The CDR3 loop spans 13 amino acids. The trim removed 6 bases at V and 9 bases at J, leaving 6 bases unmatched. CDR3 coding DNA: TGCGCCAGCAGAGTAGCGGGGGTGGTTGAGCAGTTCTTC. This translates into CASRVAGVVEQFF.

The chain carries TRBV7-2 and TRBJ2-1; 8 bases line up with TRBD2. This CDR3 is 16 amino acids long. J was trimmed by 4 bases and V by 1 base; bases with no gene match: 6. CDR1 is SGHTA, CDR2 FQGNSA, per germline. The CDR3 spells CASSLVSSGGYNEQFF. Here the CDR3 DNA reads TGTGCCAGCAGCTTAGTATCCAGCGGGGGTTACAATGAGCAGTTCTTC.

V is TRBV7-2 and J is TRBJ2-2, with D hard to call. The V end was cut by 1 base, the J end by 4 bases, with 10 bases between. CDR3 length equals 15 residues. Per germline, CDR1 SGHTA and CDR2 FQGNSA. CDR3 nucleotide sequence: TGTGCCAGCAGCTTAGAGGCAGGATTCACCGGGGAGCTGTTTTTT. Amino acid sequence: CASSLEAGFTGELFF.

V usage is TRBV6-2 or TRBV6-3 and J usage is TRBJ1-1; a weak D match, TRBD1 (5 bases). Germline CDR1 and CDR2: MNHEY and SVGEGT. The CDR3 is 10 residues long. The V end lost 5 bases, the J end lost 9 bases, and 7 bases lay between the germline ends. The chain's CDR3 is CASSQGQAFF. The CDR3 nucleotides are TGTGCCAGCAGTCAGGGTCAAGCTTTCTTT.

The V gene is TRBV5-1, the J gene TRBJ2-7; TRBD2 matches 9 bases. Germline-derived CDR1 and CDR2 are SGHRS and YFSETQ. This CDR3 is built from 18 residues. With V trimmed by 0 bases and J by 0 bases, 10 bases remained unmatched. The CDR3 DNA reads TGCGCCAGCAGCTTGGTTCCGGCGGGAGGGCCGTCCTCCTACGAGCAGTACTTC. Translating it yields CASSLVPAGGPSSYEQYF.

V gene TRBV5-1 combines with J gene TRBJ1-4; D is undetermined. Trimming cost V 1 base and J 4 bases, with 8 bases left between them. The CDR3 contains 14 residues. Looked up from germline, CDR1 is SGHRS and CDR2 is YFSETQ. The CDR3 loop reads CASSLSGVNEKLFF. The DNA for the CDR3 is TGCGCCAGCAGCTTGTCCGGGGTTAATGAAAAACTGTTTTTT.

V gene TRBV15 combines with J gene TRBJ2-2; a possible D gene is TRBD2 (6 bases). This CDR3 is built from 12 residues. V lost 11 bases, J lost 4 bases, and 11 bases lay in between. The germline gives CDR1 LNHNV, CDR2 YYDKDF (reference sequence). The CDR3 sequence is CAVSGVTGELFF. For the CDR3, the DNA is TGTGCCGTCTCGGGGGTCACCGGGGAGCTGTTTTTT.

This clone came up a few times. The chain uses TRBV25-1 and TRBJ1-2; a weak D match, TRBD1 (5 bases). The CDR3 extends over 13 amino acids. CDR1 is MGHDK and CDR2 is SYGVNS in the germline V gene. The V gene lost 6 bases and the J gene lost 8 bases, with 16 bases spanning the gap. CDR3 amino acids: CASRGTDFEGYTF. CDR3 DNA: TGTGCCAGCAGGGGGACTGACTTTGAGGGCTACACCTTC.

The gene calls are TRBV5-1 and TRBJ2-5; 14 nucleotides line up with TRBD2. The CDR3 is 17 residues long. The germline V gene encodes CDR1 SGHRS and CDR2 YFSETQ. V trimming: 4 bases; J trimming: 5 bases; junction bases outside the gene matches: 10. CDR3 in amino acids: CASSLGLAGVIHETQYF. The CDR3 DNA is TGCGCCAGCAGCCTGGGACTAGCGGGAGTAATACACGAGACCCAGTACTTC.

The V gene is TRBV5-1, the J gene TRBJ1-5; the match to TRBD1 covers 7 bases. V dropped 4 bases and J dropped 6; count of bases not matched to a gene: 22. The CDR3 sequence is 19 residues long. Per the germline V gene, CDR1 is SGHRS and CDR2 is YFSETQ. In nucleotides, the CDR3 is TGCGCCAGCAGCCTACCCGGACAGGTAGGTCTCATTCGTCGTCAGCCCCAGCATTTT. This gives the protein CASSLPGQVGLIRRQPQHF.

The V gene is TRBV7-7, the J gene TRBJ1-1, with 7 bases that match TRBD1. The germline V gene has CDR1 SSHAT and CDR2 FNYEAQ (reference sequence). The ends lost 6 bases at V and 4 bases at J; junction bases unmatched: 5. The CDR3 extends over 13 amino acids. This CDR3 is CASSQRDSTEAFF. As DNA, the CDR3 is TGTGCCAGCAGTCAAAGGGACAGCACTGAAGCTTTCTTT.